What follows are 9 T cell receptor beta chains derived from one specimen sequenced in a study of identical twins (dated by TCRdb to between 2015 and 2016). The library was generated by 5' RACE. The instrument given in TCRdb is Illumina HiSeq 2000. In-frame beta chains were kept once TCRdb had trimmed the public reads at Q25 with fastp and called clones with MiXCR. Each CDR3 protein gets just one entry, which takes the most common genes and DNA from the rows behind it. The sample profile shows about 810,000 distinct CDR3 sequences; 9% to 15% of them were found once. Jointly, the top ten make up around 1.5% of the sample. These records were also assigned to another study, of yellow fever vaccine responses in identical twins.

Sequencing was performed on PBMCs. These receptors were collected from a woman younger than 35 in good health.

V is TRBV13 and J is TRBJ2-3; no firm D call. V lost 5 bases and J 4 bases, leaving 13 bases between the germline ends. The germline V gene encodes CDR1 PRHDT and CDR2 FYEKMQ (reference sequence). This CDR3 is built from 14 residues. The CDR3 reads CASSPIYDSDTQYF. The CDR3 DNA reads TGTGCCAGCAGCCCAATCTACGACTCAGATACGCAGTATTTT.

CDR3 region: CASSSLGTSGSSDTDTQYF. CDR3 DNA sequence: TGTGCCAGCAGTTCCCTCGGGACTAGCGGGTCCTCTGACACAGATACGCAGTATTTT. The chain has TRBV12-3 or TRBV12-4 and TRBJ2-3; 12 bases fit TRBD2. There are 19 residues in the CDR3. Trimming removed 4 bases from V and 2 bases from J; junction bases left unmatched: 13.

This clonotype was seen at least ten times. CDR3 protein: CASSKGPLGAFF. The CDR3 bases are TGTGCCAGCAGTAAGGGGCCCCTCGGAGCTTTCTTT. The chain is built from TRBV12-3 or TRBV12-4 and TRBJ1-1; TRBD1 might be the D (5 bases). V was trimmed by 5 bases and J by 10 bases, leaving 14 bases between them. The CDR3 loop spans 12 amino acids.

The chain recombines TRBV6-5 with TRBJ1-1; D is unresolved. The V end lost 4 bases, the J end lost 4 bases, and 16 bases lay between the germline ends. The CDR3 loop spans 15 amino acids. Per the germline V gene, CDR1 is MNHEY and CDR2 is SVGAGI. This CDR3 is CASSSVFTTLTEAFF. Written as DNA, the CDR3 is TGTGCCAGCAGTTCGGTATTTACTACCCTCACTGAAGCTTTCTTT.

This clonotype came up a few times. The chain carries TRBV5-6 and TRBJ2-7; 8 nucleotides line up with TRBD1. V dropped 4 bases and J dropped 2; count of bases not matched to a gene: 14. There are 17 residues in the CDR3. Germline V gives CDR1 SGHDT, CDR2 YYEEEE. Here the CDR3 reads CASSALTGVGPTYEQYF. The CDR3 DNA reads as TGTGCCAGCAGCGCTTTGACAGGGGTAGGACCTACCTACGAGCAGTACTTC.

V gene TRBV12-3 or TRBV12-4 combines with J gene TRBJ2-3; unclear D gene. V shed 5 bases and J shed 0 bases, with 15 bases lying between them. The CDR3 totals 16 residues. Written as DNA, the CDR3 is TGTGCCAGCAGTCCAACCATAGCTACTAGCACAGATACGCAGTATTTT. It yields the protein CASSPTIATSTDTQYF.

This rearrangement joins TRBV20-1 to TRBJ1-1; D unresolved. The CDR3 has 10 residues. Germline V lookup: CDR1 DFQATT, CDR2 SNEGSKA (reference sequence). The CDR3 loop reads CSAENTEAFF. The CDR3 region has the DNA TGCAGCGCGGAGAACACTGAAGCTTTCTTT.

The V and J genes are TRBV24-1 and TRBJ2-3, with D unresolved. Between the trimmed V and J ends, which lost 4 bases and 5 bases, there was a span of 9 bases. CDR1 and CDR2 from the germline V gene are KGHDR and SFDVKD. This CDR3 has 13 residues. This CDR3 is CATSDPPGDTQYF. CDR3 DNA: TGTGCCACCAGTGACCCCCCCGGAGATACGCAGTATTTT.

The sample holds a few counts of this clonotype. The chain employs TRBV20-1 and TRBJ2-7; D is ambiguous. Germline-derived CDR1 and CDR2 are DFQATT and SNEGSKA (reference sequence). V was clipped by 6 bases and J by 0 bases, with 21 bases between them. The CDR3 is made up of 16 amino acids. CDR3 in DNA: TGCAGTGCCACCCCATACCGGCCGACCAGCTCCTACGAGCAGTACTTC. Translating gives CSATPYRPTSSYEQYF.